The 10 T cell receptor beta chains given below trace back to one sample, sequenced in a study of blood T cell repertoires in COVID-19. Sequenced by immunoSEQ multiplex PCR; TCRdb stores in-frame clones only, minus some. The sample holds 65,000 to 80,000 clones; 82% are singletons and the top ten take 11%. Sequencing used peripheral blood. The receptors here all came from a middle-aged man with acute or convalescent COVID-19.

This clone was detected once. This chain joins TRBV12-5 and TRBJ1-2; 7 bases match TRBD1. CDR1 and CDR2 (germline): LGHNT, FRNRAP. After removal of 6 bases from V and 6 bases from J, the junction contained 10 bases not matched to a gene. The CDR3 length is 14 residues. The chain's CDR3 is CASGPNDRAHGYTF. DNA of the CDR3: TGTGCTAGTGGACCCAACGACAGGGCTCATGGCTACACCTTC.

The chain is built from TRBV27 and TRBJ2-7, with 8 nucleotides matching TRBD2. The CDR3 extends over 14 amino acids. After removal of 6 bases from V and 3 bases from J, the junction contained 7 bases not matched to a gene. Germline-derived CDR1 and CDR2 are MNHEY and SMNVEV (reference sequence). The CDR3 spells CASSPLAELYEQYF. The CDR3 DNA reads TGTGCCAGCAGCCCACTAGCGGAACTCTACGAGCAGTACTTC.

This chain uses TRBV24-1 with TRBJ1-5; the D is unclear. There are 11 residues in the CDR3. V lost 2 bases and J lost 16, with 11 bases in between. CDR1 KGHDR and CDR2 SFDVKD come from the germline V gene. For the CDR3, the DNA is TGTGCCACCAGTGATTCGTTGGGCCGTCATTTT. Translated: CATSDSLGRHF.

V and J are TRBV6-5 and TRBJ2-2; TRBD2 agrees at 13 bases. Germline CDR1 and CDR2: MNHEY and SVGAGI. The ends lost 4 bases at V and 6 bases at J; junction bases unmatched: 5. The CDR3 is 16 residues long. CDR3 amino acids: CASSFQTSGGSGELFF. The CDR3, as DNA: TGTGCCAGCAGTTTCCAGACTAGCGGGGGGTCCGGGGAGCTGTTTTTT.

In nucleotides, the CDR3 is TGTGCCAGCATGGAGGCGCAGACCTATGGCTACACCTTC. Translated, it gives CASMEAQTYGYTF. V and J are TRBV6-5 and TRBJ1-2, with D uncertain. Trimming took 7 bases from V and 4 from J, leaving 13 bases between them. CDR1 is MNHEY, CDR2 SVGAGI, per germline. The CDR3 has 13 amino acids.

This clone was observed a handful of times. This rearrangement joins TRBV6-5 to TRBJ2-7; no clear D gene. Germline CDR1 MNHEY, CDR2 SVGAGI. CDR3 length equals 13 residues. The V and J ends lost 4 bases and 2 bases respectively, with 9 bases between them. This CDR3 is CASSSDTTYEQYF. The CDR3 DNA reads as TGTGCCAGCAGTTCAGACACGACCTACGAGCAGTACTTC.

V is TRBV5-8 and J is TRBJ2-2, with 7 bases that match TRBD2. The V and J ends lost 4 bases and 4 bases, in that order; junction bases with no gene match: 7. The CDR3 totals 15 residues. Germline-derived CDR1 and CDR2 are SGHTS and YDEGEE. CDR3 sequence (DNA): TGTGCCAGCAGCATCGGGACTATGTTCACCGGGGAGCTGTTTTTT. This translates into CASSIGTMFTGELFF.

The chain links TRBV7-2 to TRBJ1-3, with D possibly being TRBD1 (5 bases). V was pared by 3 bases and J by 1 base, with 16 bases between. Per the germline V gene, CDR1 is SGHTA and CDR2 is FQGNSA. The CDR3 is 17 residues long. The CDR3 sequence is CASSFSTTRQSGNTIYF. CDR3 sequence (DNA): TGTGCCAGCAGCTTCTCAACCACCCGACAGTCTGGAAACACCATATATTTT.

The chain recombines TRBV5-1 with TRBJ2-6; no definite D call. Germline CDR1 is SGHRS and CDR2 is YFSETQ. V was shortened by 0 bases and J by 0 bases, with 7 bases between the two germline ends. CDR3 size: 16 residues. The CDR3 here is CASSLAVSSGANVLTF. In DNA form, the CDR3 reads TGCGCCAGCAGCTTGGCGGTGAGCTCTGGGGCCAACGTCCTGACTTTC.

The V call is TRBV11-2, the J call TRBJ2-1; 7 bases align to TRBD2. The germline CDR1 and CDR2 sequences are SGHAT and FQNNGV. This CDR3 region has 14 residues. Losses at the gene ends were 3 bases for V and 2 bases for J; bases not matched to a gene: 1. Here the CDR3 reads CASSFGLAYNEQFF. CDR3 DNA sequence: TGTGCCAGCAGCTTCGGACTAGCCTACAATGAGCAGTTCTTC.